This T cell receptor beta chain derives from a study of T cells after yellow fever vaccination. Overall study context: The SMART-Seq v4 Ultra Low Input method served to prepare the low-cell-number fractions.

From germline, CDR1 is MGHRA and CDR2 YSYEKL. With 0 bases removed from V and 3 bases from J, the gap between germline ends came to 6 bases. This CDR3 spans 14 amino acids. Making TCR cDNA involved 5'RACE template switching, which added UMIs and a universal primer site. TCRdb fed the 5' RACE reads into MiXCR, producing one record per CDR3 protein. Of fewer than 100,000 distinct CDR3 sequences in the sample, around 5.8% are singletons; the top ten hold roughly two fifths. The study, taken as a whole, reports: Peak timing came faster in the weaker secondary response, day 5 versus 15. Reappearance after the booster was seen for most primary-vaccination clones, at roughly 96% CD4 and more than 80% CD8.

Ten or more counts support this clonotype. Its matching antigen is unknown. Sample: CD8+ T cells sorted from PBMCs, taken 10 days after the yellow fever booster vaccination. The TCR sequence derives from a man aged 18 to 29 who received the YFV17D yellow fever vaccine. The rearrangement joins TRBV4-1 to TRBJ2-4; D may be TRBD1 (5 bases). DNA of the CDR3: TGCGCCAGCAGCCAAGAAAGGGGCAAAAACATTCAGTACTTC. It is translated as CASSQERGKNIQYF.